Below are 14 T cell receptor beta chains sequenced from a single sample in a study of blood T cell repertoires in COVID-19. Libraries were prepared by immunoSEQ multiplex PCR; TCRdb keeps only in-frame clonotypes and omits some of them. The sample contains 8,000 to 10,000 clones, around 84% of which appear only once. Input material: peripheral blood. Receptors were obtained from a human donor in a cohort sampled during active COVID-19.

The V gene is TRBV4-1, the J gene TRBJ2-2, with 7 bases aligning to TRBD1. Trimming at V came to 3 bases and at J to 2 bases, leaving 9 bases not matched to a gene. There are 17 residues in the CDR3. Germline lookup yields CDR1 MGHRA and CDR2 YSYEKL. CDR3 region: CASSQERGPYNTGELFF. CDR3 bases: TGCGCCAGCAGCCAGGAAAGGGGGCCTTATAACACCGGGGAGCTGTTTTTT.

The chain employs TRBV5-5 and TRBJ1-6, with D possibly matching TRBD1 (6 bases). V lost 2 bases, J lost 0 bases, and 9 bases lay in between. The germline CDR1 and CDR2 sequences are SGHKS and YYEKEE (reference sequence). The length of the CDR3 is 16 residues. CDR3 loop: CASSFRDNSYNSPLHF. DNA of the CDR3: TGTGCCAGCAGCTTCCGGGACAACTCCTATAATTCACCCCTCCACTTT. The complete variable domain, with remaining parts taken from reference TRBV5-5 and TRBJ1-6, reads DAGVTQSPTHLIKTRGQQVTLRCSPISGHKSVSWYQQVLGQGPQFIFQYYEKEERGRGNFPDRFSARQFPNYSSELNVNALLLGDSALYLCASSFRDNSYNSPLHFGNGTRLTVT.

The chain employs TRBV18 and TRBJ2-3; tentative D call: TRBD2 (5 bases). The CDR3 length is 17 residues. Germline CDR1 reads KGHSH; CDR2 reads LQKENI. Trimming took 2 bases from V and 1 from J, leaving 16 bases between them. CDR3 residues: CASSPLLEGGRTDTQYF. In DNA form, the CDR3 reads TGTGCCAGCTCACCATTACTGGAAGGAGGACGCACAGATACGCAGTATTTT.

This clone is a singleton in its sample. J is TRBJ2-5 and V is TRBV5-1; 12 nucleotides align to TRBD2. The CDR3 consists of 16 residues. CDR1 and CDR2 (germline): SGHRS, YFSETQ. Trimming cost V 3 bases and J 5 bases; bases outside gene matches: 8. The chain's CDR3 is CASSYRLAGVRETQYF. CDR3 nucleotide sequence: TGCGCCAGCAGCTACCGACTAGCGGGGGTGAGGGAGACCCAGTACTTC.

This rearrangement joins TRBV7-2 to TRBJ1-3, with 9 nucleotides matching TRBD1. The ends lost 5 bases at V and 3 bases at J; junction bases unmatched: 8. Germline assignment: CDR1 SGHTA and CDR2 FQGNSA. The CDR3 contains 16 residues. CDR3 in DNA: TGTGCCAGCAGCGCAGACAGGGGGTTTTTTGGAAACACCATATATTTT. This codes for CASSADRGFFGNTIYF.

The chain carries TRBV10-1 and TRBJ1-4, with 9 nucleotides matching TRBD1. Per the germline V gene, CDR1 is WNHNN and CDR2 is SYGVQD (reference sequence). V shed 3 bases, J shed 8 bases, and the junction held 4 bases outside the gene matches. The CDR3 covers 14 residues. This chain's CDR3 is CASSDGTGREKLFF. The CDR3 nucleotides are TGCGCCAGCAGTGACGGGACAGGGAGAGAAAAACTGTTTTTT.

In its sample, this clone was seen a few times. The rearrangement uses TRBV6-5 and TRBJ2-1, with TRBD2 matching 13 bases. CDR1 is MNHEY, CDR2 SVGAGI, per germline. The V segment lost 6 bases and the J segment 7 bases; nucleotides outside the gene matches: 6. This CDR3 has 15 residues. The CDR3 DNA reads as TGTGCCAGCAGACCCGGGACTAGCGGGGAGAATGAGCAGTTCTTC. The encoded protein is CASRPGTSGENEQFF.

This chain joins TRBV7-2 and TRBJ2-7; TRBD1 matches at 7 bases. The V segment lost 5 bases and the J segment 1 base; nucleotides outside the gene matches: 8. The CDR3 extends over 15 amino acids. Per the germline V gene, CDR1 is SGHTA and CDR2 is FQGNSA. CDR3 nucleotide sequence: TGTGCCAGCAGCAATAGACAGGGTCAATCCTACGAGCAGTACTTC. This encodes CASSNRQGQSYEQYF.

This sequence joins TRBV14 and TRBJ1-4, with D hard to call. The V gene's germline CDR1 is SGHDN and CDR2 FVKESK. This CDR3 is 15 amino acids long. The V and J ends lost 4 bases and 0 bases respectively, with 9 bases between them. This CDR3 reads CASSPYTSTNEKLFF. The CDR3 DNA reads as TGTGCCAGCAGCCCATACACCTCAACTAATGAAAAACTGTTTTTT.

The chain recombines TRBV6-2 or TRBV6-3 with TRBJ2-7, with 8 bases lining up with TRBD2. The germline gives CDR1 MNHEY, CDR2 SVGEGT. This CDR3 spans 14 amino acids. With V trimmed by 2 bases and J by 3 bases, 3 bases remained unmatched. In DNA form, the CDR3 reads TGTGCCAGCAGTTACCGGCTAGCGGGCTACGAGCAGTACTTC. This gives the protein CASSYRLAGYEQYF.

This sequence joins TRBV27 and TRBJ2-7; 9 nucleotides align to TRBD1. The germline CDR1 and CDR2 sequences are MNHEY and SMNVEV (reference sequence). The CDR3 sequence is 17 residues long. Trimming at V came to 5 bases and at J to 3 bases, leaving 14 bases not matched to a gene. CDR3 amino acids: CASSPGTGRPGDYEQYF. DNA for the CDR3: TGTGCCAGCAGTCCCGGGACAGGGAGGCCAGGGGACTACGAGCAGTACTTC.

This chain connects TRBV10-3 to TRBJ2-3; the match to TRBD2 covers 9 bases. The CDR3 is 16 residues long. Germline trimming cut 5 bases from V and 5 bases from J; bases unmatched to any gene: 11. The germline V gene encodes CDR1 ENHRY and CDR2 SYGVKD. CDR3 nucleotides: TGTGCCATCAGTATCAGTAGCGGGGGCGGGAGAGATACGCAGTATTTT. It specifies CAISISSGGGRDTQYF.

This chain joins TRBV3-1 (or the pseudogene TRBV3-2) and TRBJ1-3; weak D call: TRBD1 (5 bases). Germline CDR1 reads LGHDT; CDR2 reads YNNKEL (reference sequence). This CDR3 comprises 15 residues. V lost 4 bases to trimming and J lost 4 bases, with 14 bases between them. Here the CDR3 reads CASSRGGTRGNTIYF. CDR3 sequence (DNA): TGTGCCAGCAGCCGCGGGGGAACGCGGGGAAACACCATATATTTT.

As concerns this clone: No conserved phenylalanine or tryptophan ends this CDR3, so it is likely a read error. The J gene is TRBJ2-7, the V gene TRBV7-2, with TRBD2 identical over 13 bases. Germline values: CDR1 SGHTA, CDR2 FQGNSA. Unmatched junction bases numbered 13, after V lost 5 bases and J lost 6 bases. This CDR3 is 17 amino acids long. Here the CDR3 reads CASSEGLAGPPMSEQYL. The CDR3 nucleotides read TGTGCCAGCAGCGAGGGACTAGCGGGGCCCCCCATGAGCGAGCAGTACCTC.